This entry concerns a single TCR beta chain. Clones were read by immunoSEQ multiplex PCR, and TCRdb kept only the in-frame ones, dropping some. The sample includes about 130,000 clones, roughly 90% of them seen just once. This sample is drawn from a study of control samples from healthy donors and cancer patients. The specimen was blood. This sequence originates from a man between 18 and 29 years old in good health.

DNA for the CDR3: TGCAGCGTTGGACACTTATACGAGCAGTACTTC. Amino acids: CSVGHLYEQYF. The chain couples TRBV29-1 to TRBJ2-7; no reliable D call. The CDR3 covers 11 residues. Per germline, CDR1 SQVTM and CDR2 ANQGSEA. The V end was cut by 4 bases, the J end by 4 bases, with 8 bases between.